What follows describes a single T cell receptor beta chain. Participants, 18 to 89 years old, spanned more than 20 US areas. Which cohort a participant joined came from the clinical history participants gave. As handled by the study authors: The assay estimated nucleated cells by amplifying reference gene primers. Sequencing used immunoSEQ multiplex PCR; TCRdb keeps in-frame clones, though not all of them. The DNA was the basis for D and trimming; V, J and clone size are from that table. The sample comprises about 260,000 clones, roughly 88% of which are singletons, and more than 2% rests with the top ten. This record comes from a study of blood T cell repertoires in COVID-19. About the research overall: In each case, the material was cDNA or gDNA derived from T cells, B-cell-depleted T cells, or PBMCs.

Germline-derived CDR1 and CDR2 are SGDLS and YYNGEE. The germline V and J ends were trimmed by 0 bases and 9 bases, with 10 bases remaining between them. The CDR3 runs to 14 residues. This sequence was found in a woman aged 45-65 years who had recovered from COVID-19. The source material was PBMCs or T cells enriched from blood (not recorded which). This rearrangement joins TRBV9 to TRBJ1-6; perhaps TRBD1 as D (6 bases). The CDR3: CASSVVTGSSPLHF. Here the CDR3 DNA reads TGTGCCAGCAGCGTAGTTACAGGGAGTTCACCCCTCCACTTT.